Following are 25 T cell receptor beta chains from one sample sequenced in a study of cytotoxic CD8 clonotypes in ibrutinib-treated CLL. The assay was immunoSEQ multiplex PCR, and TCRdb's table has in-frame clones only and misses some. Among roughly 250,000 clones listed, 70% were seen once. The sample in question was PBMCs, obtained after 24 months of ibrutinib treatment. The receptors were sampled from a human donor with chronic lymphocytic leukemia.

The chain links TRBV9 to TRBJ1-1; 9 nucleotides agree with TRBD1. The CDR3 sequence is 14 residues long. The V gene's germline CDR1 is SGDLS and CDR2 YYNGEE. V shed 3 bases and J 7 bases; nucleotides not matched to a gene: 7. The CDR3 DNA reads TGTGCCAGCAGCGGACAGGGGGACTTCTATGAAGCTTTCTTT. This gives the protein CASSGQGDFYEAFF.

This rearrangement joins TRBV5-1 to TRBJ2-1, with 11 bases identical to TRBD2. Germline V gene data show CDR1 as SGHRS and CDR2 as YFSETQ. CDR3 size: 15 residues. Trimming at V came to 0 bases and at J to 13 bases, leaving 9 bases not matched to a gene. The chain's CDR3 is CASSLADSGRDQQFF. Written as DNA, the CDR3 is TGCGCCAGCAGCTTGGCAGATAGCGGGAGGGACCAACAGTTCTTC.

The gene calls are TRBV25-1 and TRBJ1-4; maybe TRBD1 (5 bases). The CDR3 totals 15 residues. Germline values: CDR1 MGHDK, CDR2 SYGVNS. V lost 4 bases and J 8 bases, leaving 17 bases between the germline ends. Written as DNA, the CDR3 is TGTGCCAGCAGTGCCACTGGGACCCTCCGGGAAAAACTGTTTTTT. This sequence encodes CASSATGTLREKLFF.

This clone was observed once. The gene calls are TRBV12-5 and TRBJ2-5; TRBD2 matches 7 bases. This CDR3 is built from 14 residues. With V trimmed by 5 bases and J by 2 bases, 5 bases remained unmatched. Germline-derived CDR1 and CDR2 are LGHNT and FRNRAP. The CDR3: CASGTGTKQETQYF. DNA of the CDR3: TGTGCTAGTGGTACGGGGACTAAGCAAGAGACCCAGTACTTC.

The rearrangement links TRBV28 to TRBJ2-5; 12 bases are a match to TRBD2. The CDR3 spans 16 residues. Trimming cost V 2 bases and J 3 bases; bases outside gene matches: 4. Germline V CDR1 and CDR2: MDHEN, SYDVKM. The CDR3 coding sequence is TGTGCCAGCAGTTTAACGAGGACTAGCGGGGAAGAGACCCAGTACTTC. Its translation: CASSLTRTSGEETQYF. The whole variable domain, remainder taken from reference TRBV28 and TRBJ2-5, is DVKVTQSSRYLVKRTGEKVFLECVQDMDHENMFWYRQDPGLGLRLIYFSYDVKMKEKGDIPEGYSVSREKKERFSLILESASTNQTSMYLCASSLTRTSGEETQYFGPGTRLLVL.

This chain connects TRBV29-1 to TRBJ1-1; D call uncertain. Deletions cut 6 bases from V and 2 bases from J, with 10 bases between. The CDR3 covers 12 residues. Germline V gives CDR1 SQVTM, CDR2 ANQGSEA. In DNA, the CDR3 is TGCAGCGTGTGGGAAATTAACACTGAAGCTTTCTTT. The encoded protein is CSVWEINTEAFF.

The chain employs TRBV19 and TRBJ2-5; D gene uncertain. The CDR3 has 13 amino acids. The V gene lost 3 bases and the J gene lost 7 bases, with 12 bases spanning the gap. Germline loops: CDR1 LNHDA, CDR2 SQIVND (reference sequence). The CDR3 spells CASSMTGFGTQYF. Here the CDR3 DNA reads TGTGCCAGTAGTATGACCGGTTTCGGGACCCAGTACTTC.

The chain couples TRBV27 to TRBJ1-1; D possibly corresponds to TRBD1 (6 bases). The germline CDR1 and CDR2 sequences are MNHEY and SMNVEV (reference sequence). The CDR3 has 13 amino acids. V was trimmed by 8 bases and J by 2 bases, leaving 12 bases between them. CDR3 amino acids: CASHQGYNTEAFF. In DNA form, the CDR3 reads TGTGCCAGCCATCAGGGGTATAACACTGAAGCTTTCTTT.

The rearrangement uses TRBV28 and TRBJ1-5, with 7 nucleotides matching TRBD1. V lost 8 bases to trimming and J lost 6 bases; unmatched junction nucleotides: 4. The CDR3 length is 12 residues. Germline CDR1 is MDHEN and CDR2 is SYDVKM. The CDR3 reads CASYDRVQPQHF. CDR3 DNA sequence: TGTGCCAGCTACGACAGGGTTCAGCCCCAGCATTTT.

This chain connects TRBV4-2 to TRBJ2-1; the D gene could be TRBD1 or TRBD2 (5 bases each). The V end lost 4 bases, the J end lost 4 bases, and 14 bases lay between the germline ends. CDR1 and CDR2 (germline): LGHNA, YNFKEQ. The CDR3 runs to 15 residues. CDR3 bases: TGTGCCAGCAGCCCTCCGGGACCCTCTTACAATGAGCAGTTCTTC. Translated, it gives CASSPPGPSYNEQFF.

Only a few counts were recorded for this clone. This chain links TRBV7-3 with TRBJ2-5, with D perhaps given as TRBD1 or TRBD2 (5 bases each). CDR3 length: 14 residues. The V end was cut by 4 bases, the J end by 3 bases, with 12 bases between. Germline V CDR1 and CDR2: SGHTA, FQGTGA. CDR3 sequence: CASSYLGPKETQYF. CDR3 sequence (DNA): TGTGCCAGCAGCTACCTGGGACCCAAAGAGACCCAGTACTTC.

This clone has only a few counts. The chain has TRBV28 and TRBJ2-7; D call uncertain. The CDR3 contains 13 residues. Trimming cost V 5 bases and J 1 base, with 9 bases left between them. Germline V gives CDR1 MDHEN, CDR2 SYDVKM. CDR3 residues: CASSPSLSYEQYF. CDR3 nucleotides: TGTGCCAGCAGTCCCTCCCTTTCCTACGAGCAGTACTTC.

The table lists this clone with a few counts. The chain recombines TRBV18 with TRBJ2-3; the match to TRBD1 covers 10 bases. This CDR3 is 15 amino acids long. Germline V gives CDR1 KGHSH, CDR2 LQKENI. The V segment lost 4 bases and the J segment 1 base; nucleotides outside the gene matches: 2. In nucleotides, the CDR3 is TGTGCCAGCTCACGACAGGGGGCCGGCACAGATACGCAGTATTTT. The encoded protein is CASSRQGAGTDTQYF.

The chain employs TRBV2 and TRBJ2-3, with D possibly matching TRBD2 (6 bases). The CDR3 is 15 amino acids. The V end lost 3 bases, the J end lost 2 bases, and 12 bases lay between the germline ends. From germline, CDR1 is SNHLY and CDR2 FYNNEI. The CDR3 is CASSDRRGITDTQYF. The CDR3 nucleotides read TGTGCCAGCAGTGATAGGCGGGGAATCACAGATACGCAGTATTTT.

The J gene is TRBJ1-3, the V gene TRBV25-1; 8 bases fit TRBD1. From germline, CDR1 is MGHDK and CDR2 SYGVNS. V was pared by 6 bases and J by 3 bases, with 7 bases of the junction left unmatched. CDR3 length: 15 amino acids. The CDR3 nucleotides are TGTGCCAGCAGCCAGACAGGGGCAGGTGGAAACACCATATATTTT. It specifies CASSQTGAGGNTIYF.

The CDR3 DNA reads as TGTGCCAGCAGCACCGGGACTGCATACAATGAGCAGTTCTTC. It specifies CASSTGTAYNEQFF. The V gene is TRBV7-8, the J gene TRBJ2-1, with D possibly matching TRBD2 (6 bases). CDR3 length: 14 residues. Trimming took 5 bases from V and 4 from J, leaving 12 bases between them. From germline, CDR1 is SGHVS and CDR2 FQNEAQ.

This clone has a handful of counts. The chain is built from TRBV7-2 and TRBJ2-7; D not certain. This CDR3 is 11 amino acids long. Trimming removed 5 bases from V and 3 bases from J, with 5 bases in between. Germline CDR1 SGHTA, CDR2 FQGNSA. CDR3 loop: CASSPHYEQYF. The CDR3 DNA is TGTGCCAGCAGCCCCCACTACGAGCAGTACTTC.

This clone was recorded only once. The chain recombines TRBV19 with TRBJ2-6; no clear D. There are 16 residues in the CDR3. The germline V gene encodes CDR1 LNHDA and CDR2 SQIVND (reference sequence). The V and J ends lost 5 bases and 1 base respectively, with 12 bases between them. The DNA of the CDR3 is TGTGCCAGTAGTTCCGGACGGATTTCTGGGGCCAACGTCCTGACTTTC. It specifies CASSSGRISGANVLTF.

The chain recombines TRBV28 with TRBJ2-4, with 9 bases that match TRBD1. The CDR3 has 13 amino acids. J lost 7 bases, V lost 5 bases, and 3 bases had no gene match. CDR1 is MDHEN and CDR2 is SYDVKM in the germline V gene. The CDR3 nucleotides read TGTGCCAGCAGTGAGACAGGGGGGAACATTCAGTACTTC. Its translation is CASSETGGNIQYF.

In nucleotides, the CDR3 is TGTGCCAGCAGTCCCTCTAGCGGTCTCTCCTACGAGCAGTACTTC. This sequence encodes CASSPSSGLSYEQYF. The V call is TRBV27, the J call TRBJ2-7; 7 bases match TRBD2. CDR3 length equals 15 residues. From germline, CDR1 is MNHEY and CDR2 SMNVEV (reference sequence). V was pared by 5 bases and J by 0 bases, with 7 bases of the junction left unmatched.

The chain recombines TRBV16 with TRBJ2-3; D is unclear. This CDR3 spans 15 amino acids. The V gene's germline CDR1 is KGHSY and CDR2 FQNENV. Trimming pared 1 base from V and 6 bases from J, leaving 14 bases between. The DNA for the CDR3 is TGTGCCAGCAGCCAATTGAGGTCTTACATGGATACGCAGTATTTT. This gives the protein CASSQLRSYMDTQYF.

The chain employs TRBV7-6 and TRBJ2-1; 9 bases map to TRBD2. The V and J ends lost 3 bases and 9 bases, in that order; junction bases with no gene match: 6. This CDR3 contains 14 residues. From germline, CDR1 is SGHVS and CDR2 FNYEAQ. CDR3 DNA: TGTGCCAGCAGCTTGGCGGGAGGGCCGGTTGAGCAGTTCTTC. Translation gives CASSLAGGPVEQFF.

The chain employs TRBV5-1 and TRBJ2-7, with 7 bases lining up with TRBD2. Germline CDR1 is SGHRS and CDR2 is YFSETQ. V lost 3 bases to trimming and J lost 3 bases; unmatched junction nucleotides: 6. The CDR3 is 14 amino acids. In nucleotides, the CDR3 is TGCGCCAGCAGCTCGGGAGGAACGGGCTACGAGCAGTACTTC. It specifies CASSSGGTGYEQYF.

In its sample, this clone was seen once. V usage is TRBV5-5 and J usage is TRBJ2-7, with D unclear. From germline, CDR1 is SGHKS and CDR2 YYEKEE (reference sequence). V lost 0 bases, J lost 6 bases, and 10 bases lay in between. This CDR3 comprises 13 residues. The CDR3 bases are TGTGCCAGCAGCTTGGTACCCAGTCCCGAGCAGTACTTC. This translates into CASSLVPSPEQYF.

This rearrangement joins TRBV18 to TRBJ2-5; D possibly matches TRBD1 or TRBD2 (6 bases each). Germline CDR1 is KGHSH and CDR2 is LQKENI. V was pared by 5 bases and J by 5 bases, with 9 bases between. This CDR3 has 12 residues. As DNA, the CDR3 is TGTGCCAGCTCAGGAGGGGGTGAGACCCAGTACTTC. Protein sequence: CASSGGGETQYF.